The clone carrying this T cell receptor beta chain was counted only a few times. Antigen specificity is unknown. The junction differs from germline at one of its ends, possibly a read error. The CDR3 totals 15 residues. Germline values: CDR1 SEHNR, CDR2 FQNEAQ (reference sequence). The data originate from a study of Graves' ophthalmopathy and Graves' hyperthyroidism. Study conclusions and caveats: In separating ophthalmopathy from stable hyperthyroidism, a 13-signature model achieved roughly 87% sensitivity and 65% to 84% specificity. Detected in blood as well were most expanded thyroid clonotypes with frequency above 0.001.

Amplified material comprised TCR beta CDR3 regions derived from RNA transcripts. First-round RT-PCR used HTBI primers; second-round multiplex PCR followed. TCRdb used MiXCR to reprocess the multiplex PCR reads, holding one entry per CDR3 protein. The table lists almost 750,000 distinct CDR3 sequences, roughly two fifths of them singletons. The study excluded patients with other autoimmune diseases, uncontrolled infections, pregnancy or lactation. Clinical symptoms, serum thyroxine, TRAb, thyroid ultrasound and orbital computed tomography determined diagnosis. V and J are TRBV7-9 and TRBJ1-5, with 8 bases aligning to TRBD1. This TCR was sampled from an adult man with Graves' ophthalmopathy. The sample consisted of peripheral blood. CDR3 DNA: TGCGCCAGCAGCCACAGGTGGACAGGGAATCAGCCCCAGCATTTT. Encoded protein: CASSHRWTGNQPQHF.